The rows below give T cell receptor beta chains drawn from one sample of a study of T cells expressing NK-cell markers. TCRdb re-analyzed the 5' RACE reads; it lists each CDR3 protein once, without DNA. The table for this sample gives some 300,000 distinct CDR3 sequences. The sample consisted of blood T cells: a sorted CD56 or NKG2C T cell subset, CD4+ or CD8+ T cells, or bulk PBMC T cells (not recorded which). The receptors come from a man between 18 and 29 years old in good health. Each CDR3 is given with its conserved first and last residue.

j_call v_call cdr3_aa
TRBJ2-3 TRBV20-1 CSAPGTRNTDTQYF
TRBJ2-1 TRBV19 CASSVLGTSGRNEQFF
TRBJ1-2 TRBV10-3 CAISDLGRENYGYTF
TRBJ2-7 TRBV28 CASSLGGMDEQYF
TRBJ2-7 TRBV7-8 CASSLGTLPSYEQYF
TRBJ2-1 TRBV5-1 CASSLGAQNYEQFF
TRBJ2-7 TRBV20-1 CSATPQGASSYEQYF
TRBJ2-7 TRBV5-5 CASSLGRIRNQYEQYF
TRBJ2-5 TRBV5-1 CASSSTDREETQYF
TRBJ2-1 TRBV20-1 CSARLAGGISEQFF
TRBJ2-7 TRBV28 CASSTPGASQRYEQYF
TRBJ2-3 TRBV12-3/TRBV12-4 CASSLLFGADTQYF
TRBJ2-3 TRBV29-1 CSVEGTQGDTQYF
TRBJ2-1 TRBV5-1 CASSHRQGSSDEQFF
TRBJ1-1 TRBV7-9 CASSPWDRAATEAFF
TRBJ2-5 TRBV20-1 CSARTGVLLETQYF
TRBJ2-1 TRBV29-1 CSVLVRGLYNEQFF
TRBJ2-5 TRBV2 CASSRDRVQETQYF
TRBJ1-3 TRBV4-2 CASSQEEEGNTIYF
TRBJ1-5 TRBV10-3 CAISDFWTDGQPQHF
TRBJ1-1 TRBV12-3/TRBV12-4 CASLGEGAEAFF
TRBJ2-1 TRBV5-4 CASRFRGINEQFF
TRBJ2-1 TRBV7-8 CASSPGGGNIAYNEQFF
TRBJ2-5 TRBV5-5 CASSWGMQETQYF
TRBJ2-2 TRBV4-3 CASSRGQAINTGELFF
TRBJ2-4 TRBV3-1 CASSQDRRLAGVAKNIQYF
TRBJ2-7 TRBV5-4 CASSWDRVYEQYF
TRBJ2-3 TRBV29-1 CSPGLAGEADTQYF
TRBJ2-3 TRBV5-5 CASSPGGAGDTDTQYF
TRBJ2-7 TRBV28 CASGSHDEQYF
TRBJ1-1 TRBV20-1 CSARDTRQLYTEAFF
TRBJ1-2 TRBV20-1 CSAPGTGRGYTF
TRBJ2-2 TRBV6-6 CASSYRGRDTGELFF
TRBJ2-7 TRBV20-1 CSASSHQGVNYEQYF
TRBJ2-5 TRBV10-3 CATETSGQETQYF
TRBJ2-7 TRBV6-1 CASSRSVLSFWGEQYF
TRBJ1-1 TRBV5-1 CASSLGGRVTEAFF
TRBJ1-3 TRBV20-1 CSAIEGLSGNTIYF
TRBJ2-1 TRBV20-1 CSAGSASSEQFF
TRBJ1-2 TRBV19 CASRGTASYTF
TRBJ2-3 TRBV29-1 CSGSKLAGGADTQYF
TRBJ2-1 TRBV5-1 CASSPGTGGREQFF
TRBJ2-4 TRBV24-1 CATRDPSDNIQYF
TRBJ2-1 TRBV6-1 CASSELDYQFF
TRBJ2-3 TRBV7-8 CASSFPGYSLADTTDTQYF
TRBJ2-1 TRBV24-1 CATSDTSGRARNEQFF
TRBJ2-3 TRBV5-1 CASSSGLAGERSGTDTQYF
TRBJ2-7 TRBV20-1 CSARNPQPTGRIVHEQYF
TRBJ2-5 TRBV7-3 CASSSGQGIQETQYF
TRBJ1-4 TRBV18 CASSPPGPEKLFF
TRBJ2-7 TRBV7-2 CASRSRLAGSYEQYF